This T cell receptor (beta chain) was retrieved from a study of T cell repertoires in cytomegalovirus infection (dated by TCRdb to about 2019). For context, the study as a whole: Because public TCR beta signatures pointed to carriage of CMV infection together with the matching HLA type, the HLA type of each donor mattered for the analysis. Study-wide findings and limitations: In the ex vivo response, HLA-C-restricted CMV-specific TCR beta clonotypes were dominant, and in two of eight donors the single most frequent clonotype came from this HLA-C-restricted group. In both this cohort and an independent cohort of some 350 donors, the cumulative frequency of public TCR beta family members distinguished carriers of CMV infection plus the relevant HLA type.

From the cysteine up to the phenylalanine, the CDR3 has a length of 13 residues. Only the CDR3 part of the read is kept: 39 bases, read in frame from the first base. Unmatched junction bases come to 4, with V trimmed by 7 bases and J by 7 bases. The sequencer was an Illumina HiSeq 1500. TCRdb itself trimmed the public reads at Q25 with fastp, ran MiXCR and retained productive beta chains. Merged by CDR3 protein, the rows form single entries marked with the most common genes and DNA. For this sample there are around 740,000 distinct CDR3 sequences; 35% appear just once. The ten largest clones take up around 2.8% of the sample. As regards this clonotype: No cognate antigen has been identified for it. No quality values exist for individual bases; no much larger clone is one base distant.

The chain links TRBV12-3 or TRBV12-4 with TRBJ1-1, with 12 central nucleotides matching TRBD1. Material for sequencing was PBMCs. The receptor was derived from a human donor in good health (CMV status not recorded). Some clones in this sample may be carry-over from other donors' samples. The CDR3 has the sequence CASTGTGGLEAFF. The sequenced DNA: TGTGCCAGCACCGGGACAGGGGGCCTTGAAGCTTTCTTT.